This TCR beta chain comes out of a study of T cell repertoires in cytomegalovirus infection. This clonotype was counted between two and nine times. Its antigen is undetermined. TCRdb re-analysed the reads in MiXCR, keeping a single row per CDR3 protein. The data show about 230,000 distinct CDR3 sequences, approximately 22% seen once. Trimming left V 3 bases short and J 8 bases short, with 11 bases between. The V gene's germline CDR1 is SEHNR and CDR2 FQNEAQ (reference sequence). CDR3 length: 13 residues. General study results and limits: HLA-C-restricted CMV-specific TCR beta clonotypes were dominant in the ex vivo response.

The receptor's source is a human donor in good health (CMV status not recorded). Some clones in this sample may be carry-over from other donors' samples. This chain connects TRBV7-9 to TRBJ2-1; D not certain. The sequencing sample was made of CD8+ T cells from PBMCs. The CDR3 coding sequence is TGTGCCAGCAGCTTCGCGGATTGGCATGAGCAGTTCTTC. Its translation is CASSFADWHEQFF.